This TCR beta chain was observed in a study of blood T cell repertoires in COVID-19 (dated by TCRdb to 2018 to 2021). Concerning the study at large: The collaborator samples originated in the United States, Italy and Spain and spanned the acute and convalescent phases of COVID-19. Subjects who had been exposed to COVID-19, were actively infected with it, or had recovered from it provided the deeply sampled blood TCRbeta repertoires that made up the dataset. HLA class I and class II types, where available, came from metadata supplied by the sample provider rather than from assay-based typing. Samples were obtained from the ongoing ImmuneRACE study (first 160 participants) and from some 1,200 subjects provided by 6 global collaborators. The prospective study material was composed of cDNA or gDNA derived from T cells, B-cell-depleted T cells, or PBMCs. The repertoires were released in a freely available public database intended as a resource for research on the immune response to SARS-CoV-2. The sample metadata nearly always contained a de-identified subject ID, COVID-19 status, age in years and sex.

Remarks on this clone: Its binding antigen is unknown. Nothing much larger sits one base from this clone, and base qualities are not available.

Whole blood was collected in K2EDTA tubes by collaborating institutions according to the institutions' own protocols. For TCRbeta analysis, collaborator samples were shipped as frozen whole blood, as isolated PBMCs, or as DNA extracted from either sample type. The trim is 6 bases for V and 5 bases for J, with a gap of 10 bases between the germline ends. Measured from the cysteine to the phenylalanine, the CDR3 is 11 residues long. Only the CDR3 region is kept as DNA, spanning 33 bases read in frame from base 1. From the germline V gene (reference sequence), CDR1 is DFQATT and CDR2 is SNEGSKA. Overall results and qualifications from the work: The amount of clinical and demographic metadata varied by source and participant and was provided uncurated.

The immunoSEQ Assay, a bias-controlled multiplex PCR, was used to amplify TCRbeta CDR3 regions from genomic DNA. On the study's bioinformatics: The number of nucleated cells in each sample was estimated by amplification of reference gene primers within the assay. To quantify the absolute abundance of each unique TCRbeta CDR3 rearrangement, sequence reads were collapsed and filtered. For each sample, productive Simpson clonality was calculated as the square root of Simpson's diversity index over productive rearrangements. TCRdb took over this immuneACCESS table, retaining in-frame rearrangements with V and J assigned. Such tables are incomplete; in checked studies, under half of the missing clones stem from an unresolved V gene, and the remainder is unexplained. From that table come the V and J calls and clone size; the DNA was used to work out D and trimming. This sample holds about 43,000 clones; about nine tenths were observed only once. Together, the top ten hold roughly 10% of the sample.

The source is a human donor in a cohort sampled during active COVID-19. The chain is encoded by TRBV20-1 joined to TRBJ2-5; the D gene is perhaps TRBD2, on 6 matching bases. The sequencing input was peripheral blood. The nucleotide sequence is given as TGCAGTGCCGGAGGGGTGGAGACCCAGTACTTC. Its product reads: CSAGGVETQYF.